These 3 T cell receptor beta chains share one sample of origin, sequenced in a study of T cell repertoires in cytomegalovirus infection (dated by TCRdb to the late 2010s). The treatment or condition label here, explained by the study, means: in vitro stimulation with specific CMV peptide epitopes to enrich CMV-specific T cells. TCRdb records Illumina HiSeq 1500 as the sequencer. Clones were called with MiXCR by TCRdb after fastp trimmed the public reads at Q25, and only in-frame beta chains were retained. Every entry covers one CDR3 protein and lists the most common genes and DNA from its rows. In this sample the table shows around 750,000 distinct CDR3 sequences, roughly 33% of which occur a single time. The ten largest account for 9.5% to 15% of the sample. Antigens for these TCRs are unknown. The source material was cultured CD8+ T cells from PBMCs, sampled from culture after CMV antigen stimulation. These receptors were collected from a human donor in good health (CMV status not recorded). Some clones in this sample may be carry-over from other donors' samples.

The gene calls are TRBV4-1 and TRBJ2-3; D unclear. Trimming cost V 2 bases and J 0 bases, with 6 bases left between them. The CDR3 runs to 14 residues. The germline CDR1 and CDR2 sequences are MGHRA and YSYEKL. The CDR3 DNA reads as TGCGCCAGCAGCCAATACAAGAGCACAGATACGCAGTATTTT. Translated: CASSQYKSTDTQYF.

V usage is TRBV6-6 and J usage is TRBJ1-5; D is unclear. From germline, CDR1 is MNHNY and CDR2 SVGAGI (reference sequence). The CDR3 is 14 amino acids. Deletions cut 8 bases from V and 0 bases from J, with 11 bases between. In DNA, the CDR3 is TGTGCCAGCGACTCGTGGGATAGCAATCAGCCCCAGCATTTT. Its protein product is CASDSWDSNQPQHF.

The chain carries TRBV20-1 and TRBJ2-7; TRBD1 matches 9 bases. The CDR3 has 15 amino acids. The ends lost 2 bases at V and 7 bases at J; junction bases unmatched: 12. Germline values: CDR1 DFQATT, CDR2 SNEGSKA (reference sequence). The CDR3 reads CSARPSGTGLLEQYF. CDR3 coding DNA: TGCAGTGCTAGACCCTCAGGGACAGGGCTTTTAGAGCAGTACTTC.